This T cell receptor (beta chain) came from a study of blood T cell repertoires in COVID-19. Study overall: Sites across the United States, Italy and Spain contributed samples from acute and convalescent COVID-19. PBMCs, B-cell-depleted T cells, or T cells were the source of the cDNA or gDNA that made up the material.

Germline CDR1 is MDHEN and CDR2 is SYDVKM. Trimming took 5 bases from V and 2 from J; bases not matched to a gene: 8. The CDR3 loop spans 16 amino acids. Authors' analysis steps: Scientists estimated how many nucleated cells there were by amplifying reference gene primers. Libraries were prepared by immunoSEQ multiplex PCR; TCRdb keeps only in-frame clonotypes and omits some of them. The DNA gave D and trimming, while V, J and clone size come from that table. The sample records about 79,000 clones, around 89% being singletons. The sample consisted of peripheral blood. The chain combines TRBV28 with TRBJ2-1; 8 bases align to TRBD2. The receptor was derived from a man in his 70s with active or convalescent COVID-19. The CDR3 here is CASSPAGLVPYNEQFF. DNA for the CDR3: TGTGCCAGCAGTCCCGCGGGACTAGTACCCTACAATGAGCAGTTCTTC.